Listed below are T cell receptor beta chains from one sample, sequenced in a study of shared T cell receptors in the human thymus. The repertoire was sequenced with immunoSEQ multiplex PCR; TCRdb's copy has only in-frame clones and lacks some. The table shows some 700,000 clones, with approximately 88% occurring only once. This same sample was also part of a study on human thymus T cells.

Sample: thymocytes. These receptors originate from a boy younger than two with a congenital heart defect. Both conserved end residues are part of each CDR3. Fields, in order: D gene, clone size, V gene, J gene, CDR3 protein, CDR3 DNA. A D gene is named only where the DNA matches it firmly. Clone sizes are given selectively: once, few, many, or a class where the clone is expanded.

>TRBD1|once|TRBV2|TRBJ2-7
CASKTPTGGEQYF
TGTGCCAGCAAGACCCCCACAGGGGGCGAGCAGTACTTC
>TRBD2|NA|TRBV7-8|TRBJ2-1
CASSLGTSGRGLDYNEQFF
TGTGCCAGCAGCCTAGGGACTAGCGGGAGGGGATTAGACTACAATGAGCAGTTCTTC
>TRBD2|NA|TRBV2|TRBJ2-5
CASSETPNGRGETQYF
TGTGCCAGCAGTGAAACCCCTAACGGGAGGGGGGAGACCCAGTACTTC
>TRBD1|NA|TRBV10-3|TRBJ1-1
CALSRDRNTEAFF
TGTGCCTTGTCCCGGGACAGGAACACTGAAGCTTTCTTT
>NA|NA|TRBV19|TRBJ2-5
CASIVEGETQYF
TGTGCCAGTATAGTGGAGGGAGAGACCCAGTACTTC
>NA|NA|TRBV30|TRBJ2-1
CAWSDPPRVKVHEQFF
TGTGCCTGGAGTGACCCCCCCAGGGTTAAGGTCCATGAGCAGTTCTTC
>TRBD1|NA|TRBV28|TRBJ2-1
CASSLRGQGLDEQFF
TGTGCCAGCAGTTTAAGAGGACAGGGCCTCGATGAGCAGTTCTTC
>TRBD1|NA|TRBV6-5|TRBJ1-5
CASRRQGYQPQHF
TGTGCCAGCAGAAGACAGGGATATCAGCCCCAGCATTTT
>NA|NA|TRBV30|TRBJ1-2
CAWSSRAQNYGYTF
TGTGCCTGGAGTTCGAGGGCGCAAAACTATGGCTACACCTTC
>TRBD2|NA|TRBV10-3|TRBJ2-3
CAINRAGGPPDTQYF
TGTGCCATCAACAGAGCGGGAGGGCCTCCAGATACGCAGTATTTT
>NA|NA|TRBV20-1|TRBJ2-1
CSAIRYNEQFF
TGCAGTGCTATCAGGTACAATGAGCAGTTCTTC
>TRBD2|NA|TRBV10-3|TRBJ2-7
CAISFGLDYEQYF
TGTGCCATCAGTTTCGGACTAGACTACGAGCAGTACTTC
>TRBD1|NA|TRBV6-6|TRBJ2-5
CASSYSGTDQETQYF
TGTGCCAGCAGTTACTCGGGGACAGACCAAGAGACCCAGTACTTC
>TRBD2|NA|TRBV28|TRBJ2-1
CASSPTSGTSSSYNEQFF
TGTGCCAGCAGTCCGACTAGCGGGACCTCAAGCTCCTACAATGAGCAGTTCTTC
>NA|NA|TRBV10-1|TRBJ2-5
CASSESSLGGETQYF
TGCGCCAGCAGTGAGTCGAGCCTAGGAGGGGAGACCCAGTACTTC
>NA|NA|TRBV4-3|TRBJ2-7
CASSQEVREDEQYF
TGCGCCAGCAGCCAAGAAGTCAGGGAAGACGAGCAGTACTTC
>TRBD1|NA|TRBV28|TRBJ2-7
CASSLPGQGYEQYF
TGTGCCAGCAGCCTTCCGGGACAGGGCTACGAGCAGTACTTC
>TRBD2|NA|TRBV5-6|TRBJ2-3
CASSAPGREGTDTQYF
TGTGCCAGCAGCGCACCCGGGCGGGAGGGCACAGATACGCAGTATTTT
>NA|NA|TRBV5-1|TRBJ2-2
CASSSQGNGELFF
TGCGCCAGCAGCTCGCAGGGGAACGGGGAGCTGTTTTTT
>NA|NA|TRBV6-1|TRBJ1-4
CASSDSGSNEKLFF
TGTGCCAGCAGTGACTCCGGGAGTAATGAAAAACTGTTTTTT